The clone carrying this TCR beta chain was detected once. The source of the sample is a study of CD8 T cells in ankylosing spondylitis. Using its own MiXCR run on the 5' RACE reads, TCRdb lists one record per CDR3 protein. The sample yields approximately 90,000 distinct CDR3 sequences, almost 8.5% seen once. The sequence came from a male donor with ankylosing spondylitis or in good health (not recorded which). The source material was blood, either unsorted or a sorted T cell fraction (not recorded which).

The CDR3 is CASSLALAAGSYNEQFF. The CDR3 DNA is TGTGCCAGCAGCTTAGCGCTAGCTGCCGGCTCCTACAATGAGCAGTTCTTC. The J gene is TRBJ2-1, the V gene TRBV7-4, with D possibly being TRBD2 (5 bases). The germline V gene has CDR1 SGHVT and CDR2 SQSDAQ. The length of the CDR3 is 17 residues. Trimming left V 0 bases short and J 0 bases short, with 12 bases between. The variable domain in full, with the rest retrieved from reference TRBV7-4 and TRBJ2-1, is GAGVSQSPRYKVAKRGRDVALRCDSISGHVTLYWYRQTLGQGSEVLTYSQSDAQRDKSGRPSGRFSAERPERSVSTLKIQRTEQGDSAVYLCASSLALAAGSYNEQFFGPGTRLTVL.